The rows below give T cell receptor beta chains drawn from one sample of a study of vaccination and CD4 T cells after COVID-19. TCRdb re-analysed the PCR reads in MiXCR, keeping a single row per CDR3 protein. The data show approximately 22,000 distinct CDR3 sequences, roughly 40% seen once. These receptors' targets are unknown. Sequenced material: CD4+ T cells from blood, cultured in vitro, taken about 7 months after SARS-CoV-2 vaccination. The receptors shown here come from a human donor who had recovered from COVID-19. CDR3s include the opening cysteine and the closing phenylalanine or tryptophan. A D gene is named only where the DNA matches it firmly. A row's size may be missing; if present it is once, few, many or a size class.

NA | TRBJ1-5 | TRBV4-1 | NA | TGCGCCAGCAGCCAGGGGGGGCAGGGAGTAATTCAGCCCCAGCATTTT | CASSQGGQGVIQPQHF
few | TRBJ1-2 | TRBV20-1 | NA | TGCAGTGTTTTAGAGGCAGGGCATGGCTACACCTTC | CSVLEAGHGYTF
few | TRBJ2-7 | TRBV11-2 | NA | TGTGCCAGCAGCTCTACAGGGGGGGGCTCCTACGAGCAGTACTTC | CASSSTGGGSYEQYF
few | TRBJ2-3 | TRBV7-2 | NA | TGTGCCAGCAGCCCTCAACCCCAGATTGGGGGTACGCAGTATTTT | CASSPQPQIGGTQYF
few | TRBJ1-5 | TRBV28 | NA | TGTGCCAGCAGTTTAAGCTACCAAGGGGAGCCCCAGCATTTT | CASSLSYQGEPQHF
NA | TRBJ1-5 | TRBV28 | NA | TGTGCCAGCAGTTTCCCAGAGTCCTATCAGCCCCAGCATTTT | CASSFPESYQPQHF
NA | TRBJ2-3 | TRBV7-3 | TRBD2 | TGTGCCAGCACTCCCGGGACTACCCCTTCAGATACGCAGTATTTT | CASTPGTTPSDTQYF
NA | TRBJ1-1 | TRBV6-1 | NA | TGTGCCAGCAACACCGACAGGAGGAACACTGAAGCTTTCTTT | CASNTDRRNTEAFF
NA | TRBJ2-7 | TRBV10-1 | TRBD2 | TGCGCCAGCAGTGTTGGGAGGGCCGAGCAGTACTTC | CASSVGRAEQYF
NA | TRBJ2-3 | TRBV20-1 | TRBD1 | TGCAGTGCGCTGAGGGACAGGGGAACGGCAGATACGCAGTATTTT | CSALRDRGTADTQYF
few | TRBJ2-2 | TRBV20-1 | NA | TGCAGTGCTAGATCCCACCTCTCGGGGGGCGCCGCCGGGGAGCTGTTTTTT | CSARSHLSGGAAGELFF
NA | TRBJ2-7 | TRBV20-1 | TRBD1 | TGCAGTGCTAGCACCACAGGGGTATACGAGCAGTACTTC | CSASTTGVYEQYF
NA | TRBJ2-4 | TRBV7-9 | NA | TGTGCCAGCAGTTCCCACCGAGGAGAAAACATTCAGTACTTC | CASSSHRGENIQYF
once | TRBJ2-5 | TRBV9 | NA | TGTGCCAGCAACCTCGGGACCTACCAAGAGACCCAGTACTTC | CASNLGTYQETQYF
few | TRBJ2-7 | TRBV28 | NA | TGTGCCAGCAGTTTAACCCGTCCGTACGAGCAGTACTTC | CASSLTRPYEQYF
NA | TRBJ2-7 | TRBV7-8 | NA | TGTGCCAGCAGCTTAGTCCCGACAACTACCTACGAGCAGTACTTC | CASSLVPTTTYEQYF
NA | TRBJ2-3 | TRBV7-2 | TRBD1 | TGTGCCAGCAGCTTAGGGGACAGGGGGCCGGCAGATACGCAGTATTTT | CASSLGDRGPADTQYF
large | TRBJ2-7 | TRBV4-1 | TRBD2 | TGCGCCAGCAGCCCGGGACTAGCGGGCGAGCAGTACTTC | CASSPGLAGEQYF
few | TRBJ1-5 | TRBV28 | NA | TGTGCCAGCAGTTTCAGCAATCAGCCCCAGCATTTT | CASSFSNQPQHF
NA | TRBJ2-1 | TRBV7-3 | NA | TGTGCCAGCAGCCGCGTGGTGGCAGGACCAAGTGAGCAGTTCTTC | CASSRVVAGPSEQFF
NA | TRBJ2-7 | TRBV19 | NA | TGTGCCAGTAGTACCGTTCCGGGACTCTCCTACGAGCAGTACTTC | CASSTVPGLSYEQYF
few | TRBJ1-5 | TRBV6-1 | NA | TGTGCCAGCAGGACCCCAGGGAGTCACAATCAGCCCCAGCATTTT | CASRTPGSHNQPQHF
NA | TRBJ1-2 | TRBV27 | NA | TGTGCCAGCGGGTCGGGGGTTAGTGGCTACACCTTC | CASGSGVSGYTF
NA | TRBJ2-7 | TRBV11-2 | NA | TGTGCCAGCAGCTTAGACGGGTGGCAACAGTACTTC | CASSLDGWQQYF
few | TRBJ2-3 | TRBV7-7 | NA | TGTGCCAGCAGCTTAGACAGAGATAGGACGCAGTATTTT | CASSLDRDRTQYF
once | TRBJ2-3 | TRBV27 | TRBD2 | TGTGCCAGCAGTTCCCCCACTAGCGGGAGACATACGCAGTATTTT | CASSSPTSGRHTQYF
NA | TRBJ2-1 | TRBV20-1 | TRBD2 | TGCAGTGCTAGCGGGAGGAGCTCGGGCTCCTACAATGAGCAGTTCTTC | CSASGRSSGSYNEQFF
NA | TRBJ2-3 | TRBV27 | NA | TGTGCCAGCAGTTTATCGATACGTGGGTCTAGCACAGATACGCAGTATTTT | CASSLSIRGSSTDTQYF
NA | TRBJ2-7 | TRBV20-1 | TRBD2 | TGCAGTGCTAGAGATATCGGGGAGGGCCTCTACGAGCAGTACTTC | CSARDIGEGLYEQYF